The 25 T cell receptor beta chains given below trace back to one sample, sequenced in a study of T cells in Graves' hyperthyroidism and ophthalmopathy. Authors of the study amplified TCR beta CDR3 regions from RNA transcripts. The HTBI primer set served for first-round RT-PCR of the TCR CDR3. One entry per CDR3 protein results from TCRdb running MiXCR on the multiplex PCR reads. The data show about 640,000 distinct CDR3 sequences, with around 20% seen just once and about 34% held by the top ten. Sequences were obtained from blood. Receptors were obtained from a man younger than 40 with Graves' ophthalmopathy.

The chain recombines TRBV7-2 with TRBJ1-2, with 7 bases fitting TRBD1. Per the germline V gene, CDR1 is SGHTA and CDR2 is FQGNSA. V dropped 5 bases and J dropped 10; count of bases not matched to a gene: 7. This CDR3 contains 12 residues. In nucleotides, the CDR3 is TGTGCCAGCAGCACAGCAGGGGGACCCTACACCTTC. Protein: CASSTAGGPYTF.

The CDR3, as DNA: TGTGCCAGCAGCTCTTCCAGCCTCACCGGGACTAGCGGGACCTACGAGCAGTACTTC. It codes for CASSSSSLTGTSGTYEQYF. J is TRBJ2-7 and V is TRBV6-1, with 13 bases matching TRBD2. V was clipped by 6 bases and J by 2 bases; unmatched bases: 16. Germline CDR1 and CDR2: MNHNS and SASEGT. This CDR3 is 19 amino acids long.

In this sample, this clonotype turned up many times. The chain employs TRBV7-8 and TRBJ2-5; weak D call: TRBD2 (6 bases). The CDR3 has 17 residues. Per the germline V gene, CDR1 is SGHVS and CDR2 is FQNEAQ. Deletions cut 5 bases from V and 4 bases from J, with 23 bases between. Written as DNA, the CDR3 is TGTGCCAGCAGCCTGCCGGGACTCAGGAGTCCTCCAGAGACCCAGTACTTC. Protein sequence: CASSLPGLRSPPETQYF.

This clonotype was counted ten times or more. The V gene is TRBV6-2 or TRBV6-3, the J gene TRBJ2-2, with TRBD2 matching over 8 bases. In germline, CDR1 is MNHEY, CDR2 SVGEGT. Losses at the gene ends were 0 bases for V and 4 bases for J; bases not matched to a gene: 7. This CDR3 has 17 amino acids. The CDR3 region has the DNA TGTGCCAGCAGTTACTCTCTTGGTAGCGGGATCACCGGGGAGCTGTTTTTT. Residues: CASSYSLGSGITGELFF.

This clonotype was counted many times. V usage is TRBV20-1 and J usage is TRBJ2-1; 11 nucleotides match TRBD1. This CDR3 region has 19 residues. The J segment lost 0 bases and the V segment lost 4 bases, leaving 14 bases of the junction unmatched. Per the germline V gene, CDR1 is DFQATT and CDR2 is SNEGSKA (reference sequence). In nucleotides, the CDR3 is TGCAGTGCTATCATCCGGACAGGGGGCGGGCGCCGCTCCTACAATGAGCAGTTCTTC. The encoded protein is CSAIIRTGGGRRSYNEQFF.

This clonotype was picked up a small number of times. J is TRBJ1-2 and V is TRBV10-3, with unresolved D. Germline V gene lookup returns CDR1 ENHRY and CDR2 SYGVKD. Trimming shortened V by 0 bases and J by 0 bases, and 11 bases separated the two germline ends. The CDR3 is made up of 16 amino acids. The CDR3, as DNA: TGTGCCATCAGTGAGTCGCTACAGCCGACTAACTATGGCTACACCTTC. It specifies CAISESLQPTNYGYTF.

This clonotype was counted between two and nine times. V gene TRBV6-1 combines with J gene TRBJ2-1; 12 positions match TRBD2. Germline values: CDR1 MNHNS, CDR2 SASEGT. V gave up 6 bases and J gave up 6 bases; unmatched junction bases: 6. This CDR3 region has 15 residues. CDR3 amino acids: CASSRLAGVGNEQFF. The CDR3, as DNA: TGTGCCAGCAGCAGACTAGCGGGAGTGGGCAATGAGCAGTTCTTC.

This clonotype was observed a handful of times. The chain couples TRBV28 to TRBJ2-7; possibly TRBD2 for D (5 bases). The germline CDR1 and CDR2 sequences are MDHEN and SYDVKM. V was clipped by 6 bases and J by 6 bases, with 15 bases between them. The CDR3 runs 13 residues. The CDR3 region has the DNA TGTGCCAGCAGAAGGACTCGCTTTCCCGAGCAGTACTTC. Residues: CASRRTRFPEQYF.

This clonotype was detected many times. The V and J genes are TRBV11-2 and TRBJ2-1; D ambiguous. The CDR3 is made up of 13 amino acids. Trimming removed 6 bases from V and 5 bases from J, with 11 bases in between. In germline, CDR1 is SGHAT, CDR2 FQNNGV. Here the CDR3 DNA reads TGTGCCAGCAGGGGCCTTGAGGACAATGAGCAGTTCTTC. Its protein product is CASRGLEDNEQFF.

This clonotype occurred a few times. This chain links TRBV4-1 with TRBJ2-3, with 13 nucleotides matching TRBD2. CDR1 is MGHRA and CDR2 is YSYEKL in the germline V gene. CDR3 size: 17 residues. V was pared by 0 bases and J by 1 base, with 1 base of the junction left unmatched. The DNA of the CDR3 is TGCGCCAGCAGCCAAGAGGGACTAGCGGGACGCACAGATACGCAGTATTTT. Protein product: CASSQEGLAGRTDTQYF.

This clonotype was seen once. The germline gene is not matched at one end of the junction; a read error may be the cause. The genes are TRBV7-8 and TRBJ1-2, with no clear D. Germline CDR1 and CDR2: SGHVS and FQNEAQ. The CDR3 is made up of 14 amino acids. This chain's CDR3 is CASSQGLGLYGYTF. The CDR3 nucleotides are TGCGCCAGCAGCCAAGGATTGGGTCTTTATGGCTACACCTTC.

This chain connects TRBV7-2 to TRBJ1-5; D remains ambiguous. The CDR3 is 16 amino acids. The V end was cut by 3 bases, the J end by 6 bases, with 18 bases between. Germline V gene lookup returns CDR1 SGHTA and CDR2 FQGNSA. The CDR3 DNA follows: TGTGCCAGCAGCTTTTCGGGGAGCCTGGCCTTTCAGCCCCAGCATTTT. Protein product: CASSFSGSLAFQPQHF. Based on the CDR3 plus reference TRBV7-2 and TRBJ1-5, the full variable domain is GAGVSQSPSNKVTEKGKDVELRCDPISGHTALYWYRQSLGQGLEFLIYFQGNSAPDKSGLPSDRFSAERTGGSVSTLTIQRTQQEDSAVYLCASSFSGSLAFQPQHFGDGTRLSIL.

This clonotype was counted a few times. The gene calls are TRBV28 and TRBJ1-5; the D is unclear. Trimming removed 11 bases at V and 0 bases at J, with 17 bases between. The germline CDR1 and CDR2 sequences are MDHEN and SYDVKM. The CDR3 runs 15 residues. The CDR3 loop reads CASAARRNSNQPQHF. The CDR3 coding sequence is TGTGCCTCGGCGGCCAGGAGGAATAGCAATCAGCCCCAGCATTTT.

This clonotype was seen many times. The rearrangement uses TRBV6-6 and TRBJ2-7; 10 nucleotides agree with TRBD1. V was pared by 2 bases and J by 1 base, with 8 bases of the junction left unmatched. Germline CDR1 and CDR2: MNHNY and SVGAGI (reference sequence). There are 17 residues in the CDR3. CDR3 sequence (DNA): TGTGCCAGCAGTTACACAAGACAGGGGGCACCATCCTACGAGCAGTACTTC. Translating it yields CASSYTRQGAPSYEQYF.

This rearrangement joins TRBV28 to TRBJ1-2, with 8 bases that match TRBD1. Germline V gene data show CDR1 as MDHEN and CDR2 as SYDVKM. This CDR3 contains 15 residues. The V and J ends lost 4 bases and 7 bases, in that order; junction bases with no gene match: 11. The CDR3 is CASSSRGQGRIGYTF. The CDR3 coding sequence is TGTGCCAGCAGTTCCCGAGGACAGGGAAGAATTGGCTACACCTTC.

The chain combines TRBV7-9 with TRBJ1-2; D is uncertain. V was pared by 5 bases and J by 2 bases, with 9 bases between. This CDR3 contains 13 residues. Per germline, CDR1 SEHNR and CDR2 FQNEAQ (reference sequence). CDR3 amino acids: CASSPLINYGYTF. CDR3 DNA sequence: TGTGCCAGCAGCCCCCTCATAAACTATGGCTACACCTTC.

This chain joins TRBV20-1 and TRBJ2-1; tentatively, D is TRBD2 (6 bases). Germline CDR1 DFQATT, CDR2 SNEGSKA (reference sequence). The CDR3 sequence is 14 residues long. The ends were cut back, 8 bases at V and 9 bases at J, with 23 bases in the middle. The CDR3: CSCSRGGGRREQFF. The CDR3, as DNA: TGCAGTTGCTCCCGTGGGGGAGGCCGGCGTGAGCAGTTCTTC.

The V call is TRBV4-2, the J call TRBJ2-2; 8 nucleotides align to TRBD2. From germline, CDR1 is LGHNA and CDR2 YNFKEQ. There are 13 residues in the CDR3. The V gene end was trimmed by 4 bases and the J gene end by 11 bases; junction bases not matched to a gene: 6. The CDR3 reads CASSRGSGRELFF. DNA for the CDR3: TGTGCCAGCAGCCGGGGGAGCGGGAGAGAGCTGTTTTTT.

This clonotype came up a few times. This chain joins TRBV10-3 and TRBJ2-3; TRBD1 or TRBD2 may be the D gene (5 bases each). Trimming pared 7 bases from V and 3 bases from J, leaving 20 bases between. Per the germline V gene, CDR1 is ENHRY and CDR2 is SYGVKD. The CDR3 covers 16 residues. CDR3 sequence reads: CAIMAVVGGTTDTQYF. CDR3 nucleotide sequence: TGTGCCATCATGGCGGTGGTTGGGGGAACAACAGATACGCAGTATTTT.

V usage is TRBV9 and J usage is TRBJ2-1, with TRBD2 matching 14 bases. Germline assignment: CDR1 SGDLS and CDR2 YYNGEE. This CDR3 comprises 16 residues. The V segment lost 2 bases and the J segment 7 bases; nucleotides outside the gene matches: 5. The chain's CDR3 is CASSVSGTSGRNEQFF. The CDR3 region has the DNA TGTGCCAGCAGCGTGTCCGGGACTAGCGGGAGAAATGAGCAGTTCTTC. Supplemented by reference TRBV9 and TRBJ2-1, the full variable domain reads DSGVTQTPKHLITATGQRVTLRCSPRSGDLSVYWYQQSLDQGLQFLIQYYNGEERAKGNILERFSAQQFPDLHSELNLSSLELGDSALYFCASSVSGTSGRNEQFFGPGTRLTVL.

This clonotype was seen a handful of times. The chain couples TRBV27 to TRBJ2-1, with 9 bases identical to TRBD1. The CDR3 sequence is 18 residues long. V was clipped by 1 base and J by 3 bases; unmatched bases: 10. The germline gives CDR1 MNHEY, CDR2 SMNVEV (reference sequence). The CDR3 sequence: CASSLFGPGQGGYNEQFF. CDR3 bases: TGTGCCAGCAGTTTATTCGGACCGGGACAGGGAGGCTACAATGAGCAGTTCTTC.

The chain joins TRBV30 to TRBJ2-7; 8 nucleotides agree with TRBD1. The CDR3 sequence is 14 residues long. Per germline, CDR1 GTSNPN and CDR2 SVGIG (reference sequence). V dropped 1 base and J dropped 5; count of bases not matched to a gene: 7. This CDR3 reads CAWSAGTGTDEQYF. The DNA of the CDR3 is TGTGCCTGGAGTGCCGGGACAGGCACGGACGAGCAGTACTTC.

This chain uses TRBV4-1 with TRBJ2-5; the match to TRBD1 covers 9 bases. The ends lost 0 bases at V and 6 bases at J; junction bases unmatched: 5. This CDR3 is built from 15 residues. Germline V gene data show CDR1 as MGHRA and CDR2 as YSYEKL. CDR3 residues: CASSQDFGTGKTQYF. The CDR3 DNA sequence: TGCGCCAGCAGCCAAGATTTTGGGACAGGGAAGACCCAGTACTTC.

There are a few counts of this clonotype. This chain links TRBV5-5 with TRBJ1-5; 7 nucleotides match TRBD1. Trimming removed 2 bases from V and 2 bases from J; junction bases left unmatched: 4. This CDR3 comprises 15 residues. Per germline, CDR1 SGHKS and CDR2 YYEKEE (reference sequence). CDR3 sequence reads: CASSFLGGGNQPQHF. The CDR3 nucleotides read TGTGCCAGCAGCTTTCTAGGGGGCGGCAATCAGCCCCAGCATTTT.

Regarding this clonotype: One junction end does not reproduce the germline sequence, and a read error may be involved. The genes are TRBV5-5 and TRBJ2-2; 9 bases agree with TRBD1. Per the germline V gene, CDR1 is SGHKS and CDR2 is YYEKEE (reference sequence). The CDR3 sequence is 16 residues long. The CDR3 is CAGSLAGTGPTGELFF. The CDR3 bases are TGTGCCGGCAGCTTGGCCGGGACAGGGCCCACCGGGGAGCTGTTTTTT.